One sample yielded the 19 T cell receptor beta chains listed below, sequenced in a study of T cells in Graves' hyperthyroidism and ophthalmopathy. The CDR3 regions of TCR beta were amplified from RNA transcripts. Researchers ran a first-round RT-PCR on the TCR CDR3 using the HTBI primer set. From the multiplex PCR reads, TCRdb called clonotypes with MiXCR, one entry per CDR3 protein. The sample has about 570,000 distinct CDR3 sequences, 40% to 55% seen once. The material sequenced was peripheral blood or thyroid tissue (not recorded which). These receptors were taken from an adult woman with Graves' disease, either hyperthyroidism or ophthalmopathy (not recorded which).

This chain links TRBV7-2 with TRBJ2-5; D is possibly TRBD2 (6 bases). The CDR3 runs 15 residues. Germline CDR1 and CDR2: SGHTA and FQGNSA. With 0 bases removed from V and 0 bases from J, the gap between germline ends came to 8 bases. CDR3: CASSLAPGDQETQYF. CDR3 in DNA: TGTGCCAGCAGCTTAGCGCCGGGGGACCAAGAGACCCAGTACTTC.

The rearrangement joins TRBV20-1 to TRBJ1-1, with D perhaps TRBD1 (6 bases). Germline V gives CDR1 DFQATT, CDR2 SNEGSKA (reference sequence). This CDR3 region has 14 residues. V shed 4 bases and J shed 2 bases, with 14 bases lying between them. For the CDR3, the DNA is TGCAGTGCTAACAGGGACCAACCTAACACTGAAGCTTTCTTT. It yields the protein CSANRDQPNTEAFF.

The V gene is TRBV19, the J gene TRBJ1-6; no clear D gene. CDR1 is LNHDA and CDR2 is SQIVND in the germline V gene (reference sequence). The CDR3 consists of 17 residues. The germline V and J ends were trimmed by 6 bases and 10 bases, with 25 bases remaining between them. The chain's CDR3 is CASRWGRTAKLASPLHF. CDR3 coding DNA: TGTGCCAGTAGGTGGGGTCGGACGGCGAAACTCGCCTCACCCCTCCACTTT.

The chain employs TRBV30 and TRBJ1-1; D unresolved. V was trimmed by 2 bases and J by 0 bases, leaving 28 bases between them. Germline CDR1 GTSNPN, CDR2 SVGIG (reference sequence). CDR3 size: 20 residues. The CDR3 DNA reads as TGTGCCTGGAGTCCAGAGACCCCAACCTTGGGAGGGCGGATGAACACTGAAGCTTTCTTT. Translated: CAWSPETPTLGGRMNTEAFF.

CDR3 bases: TGCAGCAGCAGTAGCGGGAGTGCAGAGACCCAGTACTTC. It codes for CSSSSGSAETQYF. The J gene is TRBJ2-5, the V gene TRBV29-1, with 9 bases aligning to TRBD2. Germline lookup yields CDR1 SQVTM and CDR2 ANQGSEA. V shed 8 bases, J shed 4 bases, and the junction held 8 bases outside the gene matches. The CDR3 has 13 residues.

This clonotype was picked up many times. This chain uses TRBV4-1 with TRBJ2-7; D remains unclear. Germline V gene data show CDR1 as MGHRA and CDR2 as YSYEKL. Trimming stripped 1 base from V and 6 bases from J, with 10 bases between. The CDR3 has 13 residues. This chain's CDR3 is CASSQVYSPEQYF. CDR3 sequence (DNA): TGCGCCAGCAGCCAAGTTTACAGCCCCGAGCAGTACTTC.

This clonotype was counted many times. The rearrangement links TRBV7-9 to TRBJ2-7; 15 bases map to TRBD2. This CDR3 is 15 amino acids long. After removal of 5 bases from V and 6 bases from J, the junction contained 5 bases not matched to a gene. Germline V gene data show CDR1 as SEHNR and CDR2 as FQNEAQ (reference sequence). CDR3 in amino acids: CASSPGLAGGGEQYF. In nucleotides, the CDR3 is TGTGCCAGCAGCCCGGGACTAGCGGGAGGTGGCGAGCAGTACTTC.

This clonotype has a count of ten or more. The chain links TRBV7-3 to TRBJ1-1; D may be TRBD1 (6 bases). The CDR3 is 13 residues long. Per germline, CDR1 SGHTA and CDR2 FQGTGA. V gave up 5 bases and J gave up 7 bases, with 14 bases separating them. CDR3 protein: CASSPGTQGEAFF. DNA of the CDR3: TGTGCCAGCAGCCCCGGGACACAAGGTGAAGCTTTCTTT.

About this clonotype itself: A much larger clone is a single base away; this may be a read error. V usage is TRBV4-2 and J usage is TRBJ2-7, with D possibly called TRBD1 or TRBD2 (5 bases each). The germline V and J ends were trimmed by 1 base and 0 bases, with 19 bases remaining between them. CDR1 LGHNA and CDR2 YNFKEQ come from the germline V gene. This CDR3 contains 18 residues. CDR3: CASSQGPGRVLSSYEQYF. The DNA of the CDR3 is TGTGCCAGCAGCCAAGGACCGGGGCGGGTCTTATCCTCCTACGAGCAGTACTTC.

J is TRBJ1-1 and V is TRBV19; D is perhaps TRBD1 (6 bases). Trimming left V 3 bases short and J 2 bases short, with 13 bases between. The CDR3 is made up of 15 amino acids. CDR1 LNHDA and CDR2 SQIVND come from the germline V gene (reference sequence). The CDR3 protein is CASSIGSGGNTEAFF. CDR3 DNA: TGTGCCAGTAGTATTGGCAGCGGGGGCAACACTGAAGCTTTCTTT.

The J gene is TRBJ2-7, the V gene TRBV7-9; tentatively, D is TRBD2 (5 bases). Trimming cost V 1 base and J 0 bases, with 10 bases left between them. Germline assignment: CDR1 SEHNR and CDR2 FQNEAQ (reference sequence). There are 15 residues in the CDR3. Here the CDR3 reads CASSLGGLGSYEQYF. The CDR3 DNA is TGTGCCAGCAGCTTAGGAGGGTTGGGCTCCTACGAGCAGTACTTC.

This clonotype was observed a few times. As DNA, the CDR3 is TGTGCCAGCAGCTTAGGGGCAGGGGGCAATGAGCAGTTCTTC. It is translated as CASSLGAGGNEQFF. V gene TRBV11-1 combines with J gene TRBJ2-1; 7 nucleotides match TRBD1. The germline CDR1 and CDR2 sequences are SGHAT and FQDESV (reference sequence). This CDR3 has 14 residues. V shed 1 base, J shed 6 bases, and the junction held 3 bases outside the gene matches.

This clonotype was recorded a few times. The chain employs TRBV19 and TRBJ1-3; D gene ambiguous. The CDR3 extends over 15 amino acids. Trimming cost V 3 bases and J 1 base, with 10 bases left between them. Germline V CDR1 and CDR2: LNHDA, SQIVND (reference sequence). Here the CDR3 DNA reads TGTGCCAGTAGTATCGGGAGTCTATCTGGAAACACCATATATTTT. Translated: CASSIGSLSGNTIYF.

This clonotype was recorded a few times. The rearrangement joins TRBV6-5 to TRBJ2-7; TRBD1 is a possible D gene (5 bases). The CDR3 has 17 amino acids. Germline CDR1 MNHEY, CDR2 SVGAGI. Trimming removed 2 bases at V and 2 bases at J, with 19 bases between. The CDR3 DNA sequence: TGTGCCAGCAGTTACCGAGCCAGGGTAGGTTCGACCTACGAGCAGTACTTC. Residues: CASSYRARVGSTYEQYF.

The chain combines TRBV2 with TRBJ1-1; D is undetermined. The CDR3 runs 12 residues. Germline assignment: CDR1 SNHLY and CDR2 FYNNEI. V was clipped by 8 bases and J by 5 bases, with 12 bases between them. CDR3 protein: CASSDPETEAFF. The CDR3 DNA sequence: TGTGCCAGCTCAGACCCGGAGACTGAAGCTTTCTTT.

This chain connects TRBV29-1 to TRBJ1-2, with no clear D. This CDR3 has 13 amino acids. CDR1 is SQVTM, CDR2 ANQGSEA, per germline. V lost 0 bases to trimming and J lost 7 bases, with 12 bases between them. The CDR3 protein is CSVEEEGPGGYTF. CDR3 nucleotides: TGCAGCGTTGAAGAGGAGGGTCCCGGTGGCTACACCTTC.

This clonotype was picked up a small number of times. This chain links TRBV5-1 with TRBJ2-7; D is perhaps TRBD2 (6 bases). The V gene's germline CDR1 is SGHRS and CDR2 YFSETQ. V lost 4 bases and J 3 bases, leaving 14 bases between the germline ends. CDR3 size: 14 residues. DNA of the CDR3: TGCGCCAGCAGCCCGGGACTGGGAAACTACGAGCAGTACTTC. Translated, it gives CASSPGLGNYEQYF. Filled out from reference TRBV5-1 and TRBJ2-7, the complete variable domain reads KAGVTQTPRYLIKTRGQQVTLSCSPISGHRSVSWYQQTPGQGLQFLFEYFSETQRNKGNFPGRFSGRQFSNSRSEMNVSTLELGDSALYLCASSPGLGNYEQYFGPGTRLTVT.

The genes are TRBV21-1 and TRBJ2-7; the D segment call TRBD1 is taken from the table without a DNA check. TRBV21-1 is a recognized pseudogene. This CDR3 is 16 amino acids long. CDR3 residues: CASSTNVEGASYEQYF. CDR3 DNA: TGTGCCAGCAGCACCAACGTAGAGGGGGCCTCCTACGAGCAGTACTTC.

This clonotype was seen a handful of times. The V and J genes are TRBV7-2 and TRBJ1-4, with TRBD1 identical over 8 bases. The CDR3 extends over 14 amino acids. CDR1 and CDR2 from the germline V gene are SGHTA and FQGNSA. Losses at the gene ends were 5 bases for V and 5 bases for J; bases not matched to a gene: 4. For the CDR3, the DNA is TGTGCCAGCAGCATAAGGACAGGGAATGAAAAACTGTTTTTT. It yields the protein CASSIRTGNEKLFF.